This T cell receptor beta chain was documented in a study of shared clonotypes between healthy human individuals. Regarding this clone: Its specificity is unknown.

Germline loops: CDR1 SSHAT, CDR2 FNYEAQ (reference sequence). The CDR3 contains 14 residues. V was shortened by 5 bases and J by 6 bases, with 17 bases between the two germline ends. The study's findings and limits: Among the subsets, naive ones generally showed larger estimated richness than memory ones.

TCRdb keeps only in-frame clones here, not all; method: immunoSEQ multiplex PCR. The sample consists of around 1.4 million clones, roughly 98.5% of them appearing once. Sequencing was carried out using naive CD4+ T cells sorted from blood. Documented subset: CD45RA+ positively selected. The receptor comes from a young man in good health. The V gene is TRBV7-7, the J gene TRBJ2-7; D unclear. The CDR3: CASSQFGQSGEQYF. DNA for the CDR3: TGTGCCAGCAGCCAGTTCGGCCAATCGGGCGAGCAGTACTTC.